This TCR beta chain was sequenced in a study of T-cell memory formation after mild COVID-19. Notes on this clonotype: Its antigen is not known.

Using its own MiXCR run on the 5' RACE reads, TCRdb lists one record per CDR3 protein. Of approximately 100,000 distinct CDR3 sequences in the sample, 17% were seen once. General observations from the study: For second-wave clones that peaked at day 37, SARS-CoV-2 specificity went unverified.

The sequence derives from an adult woman who had mild COVID-19 (a few samples of this study predate the infection). Cell type and time point are not known. The sample consisted of PBMCs or a T cell subset sorted from them (not recorded which).

The DNA of the CDR3 is TGTGCCACCAGCCAGGGCGTCGGTGCCGATACGCAGTATTTT. Translation: CATSQGVGADTQYF. The chain carries TRBV15 and TRBJ2-3; TRBD1 might be the D (5 bases). The V end lost 5 bases, the J end lost 6 bases, and 15 bases lay between the germline ends. The germline V gene has CDR1 LNHNV and CDR2 YYDKDF (reference sequence). The length of the CDR3 is 14 residues.